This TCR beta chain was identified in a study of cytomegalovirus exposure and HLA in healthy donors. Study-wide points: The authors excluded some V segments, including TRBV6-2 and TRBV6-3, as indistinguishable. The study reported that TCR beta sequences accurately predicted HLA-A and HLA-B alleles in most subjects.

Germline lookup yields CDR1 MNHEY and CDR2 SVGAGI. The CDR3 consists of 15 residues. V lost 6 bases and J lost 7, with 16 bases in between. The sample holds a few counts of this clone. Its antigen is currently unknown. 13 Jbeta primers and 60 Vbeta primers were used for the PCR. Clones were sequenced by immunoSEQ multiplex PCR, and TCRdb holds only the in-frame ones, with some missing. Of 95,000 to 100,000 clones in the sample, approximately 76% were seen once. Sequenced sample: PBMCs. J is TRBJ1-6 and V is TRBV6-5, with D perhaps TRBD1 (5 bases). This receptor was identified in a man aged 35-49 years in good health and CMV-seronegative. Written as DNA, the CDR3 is TGTGCCAGCAGCCAAAAGGTGCAGGGAAATTCACCCCTCCACTTT. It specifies CASSQKVQGNSPLHF.